The next 5 T cell receptor beta chains were all read from a single sample in a study of control samples from healthy donors and cancer patients (dated by TCRdb to about 2020). The library came from the immunoSEQ multiplex PCR assay. Here the immuneACCESS table is served through TCRdb, limited to in-frame sequences with V and J called. Missing clones are a known gap in these copies; in checked studies unresolved V genes cover under half, and the rest lacks a known reason. For this sample there are under 200,000 clones; roughly 91% appear just once. The top ten constitute approximately 1.4% of the sample. Sequenced: blood. Receptor source: a woman younger than 45 in good health.

The chain is built from TRBV29-1 and TRBJ2-5, with unresolved D. CDR1 and CDR2 from the germline V gene are SQVTM and ANQGSEA. V dropped 2 bases and J dropped 7 bases, with 8 bases sitting between them. The CDR3 is 11 amino acids. The CDR3 spells CSVEQVGTQYF. CDR3 in DNA: TGCAGCGTTGAACAGGTCGGGACCCAGTACTTC.

The rearrangement uses TRBV6-1 and TRBJ1-4; TRBD1 matches at 7 bases. CDR3 length: 14 amino acids. The germline V gene has CDR1 MNHNS and CDR2 SASEGT. Unmatched junction bases numbered 1, after V lost 3 bases and J lost 3 bases. As DNA, the CDR3 is TGTGCCAGCAGTGACGACAGGGCTAATGAAAAACTGTTTTTT. Protein: CASSDDRANEKLFF.

This clone has a single count. The chain carries TRBV5-1 and TRBJ2-6; D unclear. Per germline, CDR1 SGHRS and CDR2 YFSETQ. There are 15 residues in the CDR3. The germline V and J ends were trimmed by 0 bases and 0 bases, with 4 bases remaining between them. Here the CDR3 DNA reads TGCGCCAGCAGCTTGGACAGCTCTGGGGCCAACGTCCTGACTTTC. Its protein product is CASSLDSSGANVLTF.

This clone turned up a few times. This sequence joins TRBV24-1 and TRBJ1-5; D not resolved. The germline V and J ends were trimmed by 5 bases and 9 bases, with 7 bases remaining between them. CDR3 length equals 11 residues. CDR1 is KGHDR and CDR2 is SFDVKD in the germline V gene. For the CDR3, the DNA is TGTGCCACCAGTGCCCACCCGCCCCAGCATTTT. It codes for CATSAHPPQHF.

The chain has TRBV4-2 and TRBJ2-7; 12 nucleotides line up with TRBD2. Germline-derived CDR1 and CDR2 are LGHNA and YNFKEQ. Trimming cost V 0 bases and J 4 bases; bases outside gene matches: 1. This CDR3 has 15 residues. In nucleotides, the CDR3 is TGTGCCAGCAGCCAAGATACTAGCGGGGGGTACGAGCAGTACTTC. Protein: CASSQDTSGGYEQYF.